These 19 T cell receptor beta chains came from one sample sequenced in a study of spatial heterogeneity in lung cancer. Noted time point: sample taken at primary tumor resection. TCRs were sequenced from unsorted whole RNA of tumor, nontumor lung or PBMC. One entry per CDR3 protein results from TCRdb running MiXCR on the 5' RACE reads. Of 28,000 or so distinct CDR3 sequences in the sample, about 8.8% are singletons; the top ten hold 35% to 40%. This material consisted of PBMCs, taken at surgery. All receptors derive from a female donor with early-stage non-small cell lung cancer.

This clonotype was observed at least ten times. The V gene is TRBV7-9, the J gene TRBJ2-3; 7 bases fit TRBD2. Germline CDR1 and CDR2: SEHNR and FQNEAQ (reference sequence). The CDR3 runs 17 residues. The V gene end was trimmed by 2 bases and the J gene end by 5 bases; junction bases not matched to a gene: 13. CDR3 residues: CASSLIKSAGVGDTQYF. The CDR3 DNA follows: TGTGCCAGCAGCTTAATAAAATCCGCGGGAGTTGGAGATACGCAGTATTTT.

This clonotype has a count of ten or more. The CDR3 sequence is CASSRRDSGFNEQFF. The CDR3 DNA follows: TGTGCCAGCAGCCGGCGGGACAGTGGATTTAATGAGCAGTTCTTC. The chain joins TRBV7-2 to TRBJ2-1; TRBD1 is a possible D gene (7 bases). The V end lost 5 bases, the J end lost 7 bases, and 18 bases lay between the germline ends. The CDR3 length is 15 residues. The V gene's germline CDR1 is SGHTA and CDR2 FQGNSA.

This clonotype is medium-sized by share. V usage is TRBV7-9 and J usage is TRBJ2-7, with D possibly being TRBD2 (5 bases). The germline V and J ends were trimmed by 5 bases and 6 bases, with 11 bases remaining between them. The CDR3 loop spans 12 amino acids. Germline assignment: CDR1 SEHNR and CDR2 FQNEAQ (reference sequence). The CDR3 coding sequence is TGTGCCAGCAGCGAGGGAATTACCGAGCAGTACTTC. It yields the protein CASSEGITEQYF.

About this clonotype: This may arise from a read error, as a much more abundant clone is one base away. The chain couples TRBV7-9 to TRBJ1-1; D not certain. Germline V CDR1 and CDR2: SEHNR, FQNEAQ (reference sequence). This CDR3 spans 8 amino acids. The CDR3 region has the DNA TGTTTCGTGGCTGGGACTTTCTTT. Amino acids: CFVAGTFF.

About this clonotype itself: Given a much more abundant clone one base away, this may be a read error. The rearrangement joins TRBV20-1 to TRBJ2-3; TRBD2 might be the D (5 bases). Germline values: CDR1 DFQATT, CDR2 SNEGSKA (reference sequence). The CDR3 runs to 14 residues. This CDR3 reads CSARYGGGADAQYF. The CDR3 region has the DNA TGCAGTGCTAGATACGGAGGAGGTGCAGATGCGCAGTATTTT.

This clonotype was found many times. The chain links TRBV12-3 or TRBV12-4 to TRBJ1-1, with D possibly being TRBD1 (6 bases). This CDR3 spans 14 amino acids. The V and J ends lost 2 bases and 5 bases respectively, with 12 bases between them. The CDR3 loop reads CASSLQGLRTEAFF. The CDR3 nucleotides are TGTGCCAGCAGTTTACAGGGGTTAAGGACTGAAGCTTTCTTT.

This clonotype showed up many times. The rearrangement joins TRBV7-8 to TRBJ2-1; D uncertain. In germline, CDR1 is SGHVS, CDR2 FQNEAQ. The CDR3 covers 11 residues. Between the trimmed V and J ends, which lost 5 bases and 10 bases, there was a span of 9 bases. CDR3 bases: TGTGCCAGCAGCCCTGATGTCGAGCAGTTCTTC. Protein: CASSPDVEQFF.

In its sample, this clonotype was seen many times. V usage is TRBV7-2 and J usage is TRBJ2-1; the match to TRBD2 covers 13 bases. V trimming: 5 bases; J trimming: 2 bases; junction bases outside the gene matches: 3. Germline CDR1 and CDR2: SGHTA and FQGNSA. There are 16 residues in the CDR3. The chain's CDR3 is CASSGGLAGTYNEQFF. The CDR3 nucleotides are TGTGCCAGCAGCGGGGGACTAGCGGGAACCTACAATGAGCAGTTCTTC.

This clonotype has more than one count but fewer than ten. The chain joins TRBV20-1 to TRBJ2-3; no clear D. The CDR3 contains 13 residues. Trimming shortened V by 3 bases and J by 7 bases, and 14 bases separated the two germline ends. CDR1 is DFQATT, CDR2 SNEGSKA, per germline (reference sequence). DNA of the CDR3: TGCAGTGCTAGTATATTAGTTGTGAATACGCAGTATTTT. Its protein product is CSASILVVNTQYF.

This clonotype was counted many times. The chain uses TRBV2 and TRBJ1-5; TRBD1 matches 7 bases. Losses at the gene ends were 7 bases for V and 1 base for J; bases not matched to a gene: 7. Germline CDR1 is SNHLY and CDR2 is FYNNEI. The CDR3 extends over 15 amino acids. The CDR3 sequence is CASTREGASNQPQHF. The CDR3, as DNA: TGTGCCAGCACCCGGGAGGGGGCAAGCAATCAGCCCCAGCATTTT. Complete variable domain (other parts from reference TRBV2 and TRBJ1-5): EPEVTQTPSHQVTQMGQEVILRCVPISNHLYFYWYRQILGQKVEFLVSFYNNEISEKSEIFDDQFSVERPDGSNFTLKIRSTKLEDSAMYFCASTREGASNQPQHFGDGTRLSIL.

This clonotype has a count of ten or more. The CDR3 DNA reads TGTGCCAGCAGCTTCATTGGTAGGAGACAGACACCCACGGGACTCTACAATGAGCAGTTCTTC. Amino acids: CASSFIGRRQTPTGLYNEQFF. J is TRBJ2-1 and V is TRBV5-5; possible D gene TRBD2, 6 bases. The CDR3 runs to 21 residues. V was cut by 2 bases and J by 3 bases, with 30 bases left in between. Germline-derived CDR1 and CDR2 are SGHKS and YYEKEE (reference sequence).

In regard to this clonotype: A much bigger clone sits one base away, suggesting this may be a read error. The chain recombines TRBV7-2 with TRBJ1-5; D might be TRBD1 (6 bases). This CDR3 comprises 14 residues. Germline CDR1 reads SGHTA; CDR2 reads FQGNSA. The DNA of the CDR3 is TGTGTCAGCAGCCTAGAGGGGGGTCGGAAGCCCCAGCATTTT. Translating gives CVSSLEGGRKPQHF.

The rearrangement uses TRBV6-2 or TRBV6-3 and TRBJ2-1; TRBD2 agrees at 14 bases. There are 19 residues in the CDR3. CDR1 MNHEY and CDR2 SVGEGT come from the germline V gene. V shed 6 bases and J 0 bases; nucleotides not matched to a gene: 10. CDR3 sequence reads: CASRDHRLAGGSSYNEQFF. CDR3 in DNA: TGTGCCAGCAGGGACCACAGACTAGCGGGAGGGAGCTCCTACAATGAGCAGTTCTTC.

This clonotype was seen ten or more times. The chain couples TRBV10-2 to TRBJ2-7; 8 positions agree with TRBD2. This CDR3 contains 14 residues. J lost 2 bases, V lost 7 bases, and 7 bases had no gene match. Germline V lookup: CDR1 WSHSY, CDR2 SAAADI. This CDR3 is CASTTSGSTYEQYF. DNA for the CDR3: TGCGCCAGCACAACTAGCGGCAGCACCTACGAGCAGTACTTC.

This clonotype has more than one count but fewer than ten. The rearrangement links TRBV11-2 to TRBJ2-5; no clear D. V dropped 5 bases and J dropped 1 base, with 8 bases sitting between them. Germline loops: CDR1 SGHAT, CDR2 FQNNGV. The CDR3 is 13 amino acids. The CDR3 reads CASSRRIQETQYF. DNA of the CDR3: TGTGCCAGCAGCCGACGGATCCAAGAGACCCAGTACTTC. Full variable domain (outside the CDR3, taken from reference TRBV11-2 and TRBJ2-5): EAGVAQSPRYKIIEKRQSVAFWCNPISGHATLYWYQQILGQGPKLLIQFQNNGVVDDSQLPKDRFSAERLKGVDSTLKIQPAKLEDSAVYLCASSRRIQETQYFGPGTRLLVL.

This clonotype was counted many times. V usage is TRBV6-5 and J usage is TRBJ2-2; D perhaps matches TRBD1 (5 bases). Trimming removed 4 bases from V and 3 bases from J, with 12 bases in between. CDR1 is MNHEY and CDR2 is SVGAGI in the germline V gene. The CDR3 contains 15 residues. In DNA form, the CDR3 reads TGTGCCAGCAGTTTTAGCAGGGTGTACACCGGGGAGCTGTTTTTT. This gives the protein CASSFSRVYTGELFF.

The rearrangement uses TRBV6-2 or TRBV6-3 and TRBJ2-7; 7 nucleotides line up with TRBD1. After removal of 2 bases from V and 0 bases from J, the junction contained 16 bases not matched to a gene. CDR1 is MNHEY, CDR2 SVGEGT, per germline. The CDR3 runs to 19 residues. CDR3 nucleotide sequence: TGTGCCAGCAGTTACCCCGGGATACCGACAGGGTTCAGCTCCTACGAGCAGTACGTC. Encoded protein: CASSYPGIPTGFSSYEQYV.

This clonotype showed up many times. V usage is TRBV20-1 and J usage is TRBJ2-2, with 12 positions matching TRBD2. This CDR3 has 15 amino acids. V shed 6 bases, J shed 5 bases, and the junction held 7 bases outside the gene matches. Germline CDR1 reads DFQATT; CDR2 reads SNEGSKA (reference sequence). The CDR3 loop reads CSALPSGRGTGELFF. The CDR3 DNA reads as TGCAGTGCCCTCCCTAGCGGGAGGGGAACCGGGGAGCTGTTTTTT.

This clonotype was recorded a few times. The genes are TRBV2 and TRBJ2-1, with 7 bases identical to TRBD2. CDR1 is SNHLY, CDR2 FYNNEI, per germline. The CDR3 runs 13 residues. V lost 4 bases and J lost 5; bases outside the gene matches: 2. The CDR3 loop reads CASSVREDNEQFF. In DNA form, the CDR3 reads TGTGCCAGCAGTGTCCGGGAGGACAATGAGCAGTTCTTC.